What follows are 19 T cell receptor beta chains derived from one specimen sequenced in a study of T cells in Graves' hyperthyroidism and ophthalmopathy. Researchers took RNA transcripts and amplified the TCR beta CDR3 regions from them. A set of HTBI primers served as the primers for a first-round RT-PCR of the TCR CDR3. TCRdb redid the calling of the multiplex PCR reads with MiXCR, one entry per CDR3 protein. The sample has some 600,000 distinct CDR3 sequences; 14% are singletons. Sequenced input: blood. Receptor source: a woman aged 25 to 45 with Graves' hyperthyroidism that later progressed to Graves' ophthalmopathy.

This sequence joins TRBV20-1 and TRBJ1-5, with D possibly TRBD1 on 6 matching bases. The V gene's germline CDR1 is DFQATT and CDR2 SNEGSKA (reference sequence). The CDR3 has 16 residues. The V end lost 0 bases, the J end lost 5 bases, and 17 bases lay between the germline ends. The CDR3 protein is CSARDGGPGPYQPQHF. As DNA, the CDR3 is TGCAGTGCTAGAGATGGGGGGCCGGGGCCTTATCAGCCCCAGCATTTT.

In this sample, this clonotype turned up many times. The J gene is TRBJ2-5, the V gene TRBV28; tentative D call: TRBD1 (5 bases). V gave up 5 bases and J gave up 1 base, with 17 bases separating them. The CDR3 is 16 residues long. Germline V lookup: CDR1 MDHEN, CDR2 SYDVKM. The CDR3 coding sequence is TGTGCCAGCAGTCCGGGTTTGACAGCCAGCCAAGAGACCCAGTACTTC. Amino acids: CASSPGLTASQETQYF.

This clonotype was detected a few times. The chain joins TRBV6-1 to TRBJ1-2; 7 nucleotides agree with TRBD1. Germline lookup yields CDR1 MNHNS and CDR2 SASEGT. This CDR3 has 12 amino acids. Trimming removed 7 bases from V and 4 bases from J; junction bases left unmatched: 3. The CDR3 DNA follows: TGTGCCAGCAAAGACAGGGCCTATGGCTACACCTTC. It codes for CASKDRAYGYTF.

This clonotype was observed a handful of times. V usage is TRBV3-1 and J usage is TRBJ2-7, with TRBD1 as a possible D gene (5 bases). Trimming pared 3 bases from V and 4 bases from J, leaving 7 bases between. Germline assignment: CDR1 LGHDT and CDR2 YNNKEL (reference sequence). The CDR3 is made up of 12 amino acids. The CDR3 here is CASSHQGYEQYF. For the CDR3, the DNA is TGTGCCAGCAGCCATCAGGGTTACGAGCAGTACTTC.

This clonotype was seen more than once but under ten times. The chain carries TRBV15 and TRBJ1-3; D uncertain. Germline V gene sequence: CDR1 LNHNV, CDR2 YYDKDF (reference sequence). CDR3 size: 14 residues. V was shortened by 0 bases and J by 5 bases, with 8 bases between the two germline ends. The DNA of the CDR3 is TGTGCCACCAGCAGAGAACGGTGGAGAAACACCATATATTTT. It specifies CATSRERWRNTIYF.

At least ten counts were recorded for this clonotype. This chain connects TRBV27 to TRBJ2-3; D not resolved. CDR3 length equals 15 residues. CDR1 and CDR2 from the germline V gene are MNHEY and SMNVEV (reference sequence). V lost 6 bases to trimming and J lost 2 bases, with 15 bases between them. The CDR3 sequence: CASSESSAHTDTQYF. The CDR3 coding sequence is TGTGCCAGCAGCGAGAGCAGCGCTCACACAGATACGCAGTATTTT.

This clonotype was found many times. The V call is TRBV29-1, the J call TRBJ2-1; 7 nucleotides agree with TRBD1. This CDR3 contains 11 residues. Per germline, CDR1 SQVTM and CDR2 ANQGSEA. The trim removed 5 bases at V and 9 bases at J, leaving 4 bases unmatched. The CDR3 region has the DNA TGCAGCGTTAACAGGGGTCCTGAGCAGTTCTTC. It specifies CSVNRGPEQFF.

This clonotype showed up many times. The V and J genes are TRBV20-1 and TRBJ2-7; D remains ambiguous. The CDR3 covers 13 residues. The germline V gene encodes CDR1 DFQATT and CDR2 SNEGSKA (reference sequence). Trimming stripped 5 bases from V and 2 bases from J, with 13 bases between. CDR3 bases: TGCAGTGCTCCTGGACCAGGAACCTACGAGCAGTACTTC. It specifies CSAPGPGTYEQYF.

The rearrangement links TRBV3-1 to TRBJ2-1; no reliable D call. This CDR3 is built from 12 residues. V was trimmed by 9 bases and J by 0 bases, leaving 6 bases between them. CDR1 is LGHDT and CDR2 is YNNKEL in the germline V gene (reference sequence). The DNA of the CDR3 is TGTGCCAGTCTGAGCTCCTACAATGAGCAGTTCTTC. As protein: CASLSSYNEQFF.

This clonotype was counted ten times or more. The gene calls are TRBV28 and TRBJ2-5; 9 bases agree with TRBD2. The CDR3 has 16 amino acids. Germline V gene data show CDR1 as MDHEN and CDR2 as SYDVKM. V trimming: 6 bases; J trimming: 3 bases; junction bases outside the gene matches: 11. DNA of the CDR3: TGTGCCAGCAGCGACCCTTTGACTAGCGGAAAAGAGACCCAGTACTTC. Translating it yields CASSDPLTSGKETQYF. The full variable domain, in which reference TRBV28 and TRBJ2-5 provide the parts outside the CDR3, is DVKVTQSSRYLVKRTGEKVFLECVQDMDHENMFWYRQDPGLGLRLIYFSYDVKMKEKGDIPEGYSVSREKKERFSLILESASTNQTSMYLCASSDPLTSGKETQYFGPGTRLLVL.

At least ten counts were recorded for this clonotype. The rearrangement links TRBV30 to TRBJ1-1; no reliable D call. There are 14 residues in the CDR3. Looked up from germline, CDR1 is GTSNPN and CDR2 is SVGIG (reference sequence). Trimming took 2 bases from V and 9 from J, leaving 19 bases between them. The CDR3 sequence is CAWSYGEAPVKAFF. Written as DNA, the CDR3 is TGTGCCTGGAGTTACGGGGAAGCCCCGGTCAAAGCTTTCTTT.

This clonotype was seen at least ten times. The J gene is TRBJ1-4, the V gene TRBV6-1; TRBD1 is a possible D gene (5 bases). Trimming stripped 7 bases from V and 0 bases from J, with 12 bases between. CDR1 and CDR2 (germline): MNHNS, SASEGT. The length of the CDR3 is 15 residues. This CDR3 is CASTPQGATNEKLFF. In nucleotides, the CDR3 is TGTGCCAGCACCCCGCAGGGTGCAACTAATGAAAAACTGTTTTTT.

This clonotype was detected a few times. The chain joins TRBV4-3 to TRBJ1-1; 7 bases align to TRBD1. This CDR3 has 13 residues. J was trimmed by 8 bases and V by 0 bases; bases with no gene match: 3. Germline assignment: CDR1 LGHNA and CDR2 YSLEER. The CDR3 here is CASSQDYRGEAFF. CDR3 sequence (DNA): TGCGCCAGCAGCCAAGATTACAGGGGAGAAGCTTTCTTT.

The chain carries TRBV19 and TRBJ2-2; either TRBD1 or TRBD2 may supply D (5 bases each). The CDR3 is made up of 14 amino acids. V was pared by 3 bases and J by 5 bases, with 10 bases between. CDR1 LNHDA and CDR2 SQIVND come from the germline V gene (reference sequence). The CDR3 sequence: CASSIGWGTGELFF. CDR3 sequence (DNA): TGTGCCAGTAGTATCGGGTGGGGGACCGGGGAGCTGTTTTTT.

The table lists this clonotype with many counts. This chain connects TRBV24-1 to TRBJ1-3; unclear D gene. The germline CDR1 and CDR2 sequences are KGHDR and SFDVKD. This CDR3 spans 13 amino acids. V was cut by 9 bases and J by 2 bases, with 10 bases left in between. CDR3 in amino acids: CATAPGPGNTIYF. The CDR3 nucleotides are TGTGCCACCGCCCCCGGTCCTGGAAACACCATATATTTT.

This clonotype appeared a few times. The chain carries TRBV19 and TRBJ1-2, with TRBD1 matching over 8 bases. CDR3 length: 14 amino acids. The germline V gene has CDR1 LNHDA and CDR2 SQIVND (reference sequence). Trimming cost V 3 bases and J 5 bases; bases outside gene matches: 5. The CDR3 loop reads CASSILRQGYGYTF. Written as DNA, the CDR3 is TGTGCCAGTAGTATTTTAAGACAGGGGTATGGCTACACCTTC.

This clonotype was recorded many times. V is TRBV20-1 and J is TRBJ2-7, with D possibly matching TRBD1 (6 bases). Per germline, CDR1 DFQATT and CDR2 SNEGSKA (reference sequence). V was pared by 4 bases and J by 0 bases, with 13 bases between. The CDR3 has 14 residues. The CDR3, as DNA: TGCAGTGCTACTCCTAGGACAGTCTCCTACGAGCAGTACTTC. Protein: CSATPRTVSYEQYF.

The chain has TRBV5-1 and TRBJ1-5; TRBD1 is a possible D gene (6 bases). The germline V and J ends were trimmed by 1 base and 3 bases, with 11 bases remaining between them. This CDR3 has 15 amino acids. Per the germline V gene, CDR1 is SGHRS and CDR2 is YFSETQ. The CDR3 bases are TGCGCCAGCAGCTTGTCAGGACAGACCAATCAGCCCCAGCATTTT. Amino acids: CASSLSGQTNQPQHF.

This clonotype has ten or more counts. The chain recombines TRBV12-5 with TRBJ2-1, with D perhaps matching TRBD1 (5 bases). This CDR3 is 13 amino acids long. The V and J ends lost 4 bases and 7 bases respectively, with 11 bases between them. Germline V gene data show CDR1 as LGHNT and CDR2 as FRNRAP. CDR3 DNA: TGTGCTAGTGGTTCACATCCAGGGAATGAGCAGTTCTTC. Its translation is CASGSHPGNEQFF. The full variable domain, with the rest looked up from reference TRBV12-5 and TRBJ2-1, is DARVTQTPRHKVTEMGQEVTMRCQPILGHNTVFWYRQTMMQGLELLAYFRNRAPLDDSGMPKDRFSAEMPDATLATLKIQPSEPRDSAVYFCASGSHPGNEQFFGPGTRLTVL.